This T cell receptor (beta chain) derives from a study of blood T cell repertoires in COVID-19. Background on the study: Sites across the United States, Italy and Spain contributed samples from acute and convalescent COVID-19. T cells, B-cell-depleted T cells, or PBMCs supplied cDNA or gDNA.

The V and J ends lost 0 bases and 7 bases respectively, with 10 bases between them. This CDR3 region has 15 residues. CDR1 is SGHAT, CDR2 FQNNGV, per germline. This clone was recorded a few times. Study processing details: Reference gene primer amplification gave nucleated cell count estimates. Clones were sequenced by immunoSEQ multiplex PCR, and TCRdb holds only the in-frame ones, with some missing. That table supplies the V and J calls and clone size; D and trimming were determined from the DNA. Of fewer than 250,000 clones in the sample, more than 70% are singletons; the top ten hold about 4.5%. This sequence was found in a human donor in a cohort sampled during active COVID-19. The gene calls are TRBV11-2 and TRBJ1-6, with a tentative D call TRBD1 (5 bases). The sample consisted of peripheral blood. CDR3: CASSLEVKGNSPLHF. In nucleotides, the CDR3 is TGTGCCAGCAGCTTAGAGGTGAAGGGGAATTCACCCCTCCACTTT.